This TCR beta chain was documented in a study of identical twins. The germline gives CDR1 SGHRS, CDR2 YFSETQ. The length of the CDR3 is 13 residues. The V end lost 0 bases, the J end lost 9 bases, and 10 bases lay between the germline ends. Via MiXCR, TCRdb re-called the 5' RACE reads, giving one row per CDR3 protein. The sample lists hundreds of thousands of distinct CDR3 sequences, more than 20% occurring once. Note on this clonotype: Its specificity is not known.

Whole-study results and caveats: The study found weaker excess twin sharing in beta out-of-frame sequences.

These same records also appear under a second study, on yellow fever vaccine responses in identical twins.

The source of this sequence is a woman aged 18-29 years in good health. This chain joins TRBV5-1 and TRBJ2-1; D not resolved. Sequenced: CD4+ T cells sorted from blood. This chain's CDR3 is CASSLGDLPEQFF. CDR3 in DNA: TGCGCCAGCAGCTTGGGGGATCTGCCTGAGCAGTTCTTC.